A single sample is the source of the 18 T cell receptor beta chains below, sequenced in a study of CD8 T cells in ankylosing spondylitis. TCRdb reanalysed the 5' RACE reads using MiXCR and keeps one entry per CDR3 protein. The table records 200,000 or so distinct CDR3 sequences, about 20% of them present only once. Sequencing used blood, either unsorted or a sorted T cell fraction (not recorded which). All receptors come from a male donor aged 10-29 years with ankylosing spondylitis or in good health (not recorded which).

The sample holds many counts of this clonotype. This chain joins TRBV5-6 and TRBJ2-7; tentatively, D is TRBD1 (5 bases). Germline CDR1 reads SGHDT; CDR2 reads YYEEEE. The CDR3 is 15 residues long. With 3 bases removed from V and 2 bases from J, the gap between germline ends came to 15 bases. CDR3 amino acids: CASSSSRTPTYEQYF. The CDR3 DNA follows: TGTGCCAGCAGCTCCTCGCGGACACCTACCTACGAGCAGTACTTC.

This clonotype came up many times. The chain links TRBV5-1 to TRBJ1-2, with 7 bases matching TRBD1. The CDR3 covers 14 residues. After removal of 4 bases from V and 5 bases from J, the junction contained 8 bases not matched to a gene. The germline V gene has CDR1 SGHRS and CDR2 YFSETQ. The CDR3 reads CASSRRDRGYGYTF. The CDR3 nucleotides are TGCGCCAGCAGCCGACGGGACAGAGGATATGGCTACACCTTC.

In nucleotides, the CDR3 is TGTGCCAGTACGGAGGGAGCCGGGGCCAACGTCCTGACTTTC. Protein product: CASTEGAGANVLTF. The chain carries TRBV19 and TRBJ2-6; possible D gene TRBD2, 6 bases. The V gene's germline CDR1 is LNHDA and CDR2 SQIVND (reference sequence). Between the trimmed V and J ends, which lost 7 bases and 4 bases, there was a span of 11 bases. The CDR3 loop spans 14 amino acids.

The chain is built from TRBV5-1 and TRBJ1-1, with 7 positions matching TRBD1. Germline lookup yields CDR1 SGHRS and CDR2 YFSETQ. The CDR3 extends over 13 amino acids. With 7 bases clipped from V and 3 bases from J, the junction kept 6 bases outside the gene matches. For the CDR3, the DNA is TGCGCCAGCCGACAGGGTCTGGACACTGAAGCTTTCTTT. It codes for CASRQGLDTEAFF.

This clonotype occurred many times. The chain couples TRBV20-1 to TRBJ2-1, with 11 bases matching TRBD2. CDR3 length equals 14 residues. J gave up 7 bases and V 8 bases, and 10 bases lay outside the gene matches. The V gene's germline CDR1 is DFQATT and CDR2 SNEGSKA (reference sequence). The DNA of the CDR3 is TGCAGTCCCCAAGGTAGCGGGAGGGCGAATGAGCAGTTCTTC. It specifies CSPQGSGRANEQFF.

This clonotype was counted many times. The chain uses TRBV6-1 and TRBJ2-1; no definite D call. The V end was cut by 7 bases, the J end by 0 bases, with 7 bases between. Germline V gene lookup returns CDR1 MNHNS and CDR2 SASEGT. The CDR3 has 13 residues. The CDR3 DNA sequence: TGTGCCAGCAATGGCGGCTCCTACAATGAGCAGTTCTTC. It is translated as CASNGGSYNEQFF.

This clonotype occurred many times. The CDR3 sequence is CASSQDSPGNTGELFF. The CDR3 nucleotides read TGTGCCAGCAGCCAAGATTCACCCGGAAACACCGGGGAGCTGTTTTTT. The chain combines TRBV4-2 with TRBJ2-2, with no clear D. There are 16 residues in the CDR3. The V end was cut by 0 bases, the J end by 2 bases, with 10 bases between. Germline assignment: CDR1 LGHNA and CDR2 YNFKEQ.

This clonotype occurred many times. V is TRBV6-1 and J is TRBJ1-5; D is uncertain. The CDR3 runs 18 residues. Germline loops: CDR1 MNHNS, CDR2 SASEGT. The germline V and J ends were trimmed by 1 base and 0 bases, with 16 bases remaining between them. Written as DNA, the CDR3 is TGTGCCAGCAGTGAAGTTCCCGGTGGTTATGATAGCAATCAGCCCCAGCATTTT. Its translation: CASSEVPGGYDSNQPQHF.

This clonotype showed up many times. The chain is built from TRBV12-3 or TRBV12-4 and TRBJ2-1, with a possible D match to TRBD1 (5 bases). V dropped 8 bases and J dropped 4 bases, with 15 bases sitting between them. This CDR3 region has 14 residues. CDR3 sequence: CASSEVGPYNEQFF. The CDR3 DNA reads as TGTGCCAGCTCCGAAGTGGGGCCGTACAATGAGCAGTTCTTC.

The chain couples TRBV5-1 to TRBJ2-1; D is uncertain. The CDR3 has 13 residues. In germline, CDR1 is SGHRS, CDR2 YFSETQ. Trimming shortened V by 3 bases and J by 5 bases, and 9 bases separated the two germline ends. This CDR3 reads CASSWGWNNEQFF. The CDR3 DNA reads TGCGCCAGCAGCTGGGGATGGAACAATGAGCAGTTCTTC.

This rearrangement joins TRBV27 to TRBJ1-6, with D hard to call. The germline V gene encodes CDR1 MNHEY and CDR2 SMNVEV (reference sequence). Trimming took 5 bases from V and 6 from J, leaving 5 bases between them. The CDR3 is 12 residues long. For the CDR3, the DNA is TGTGCCAGCAGTCCCTTTAATTCACCCCTCCACTTT. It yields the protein CASSPFNSPLHF.

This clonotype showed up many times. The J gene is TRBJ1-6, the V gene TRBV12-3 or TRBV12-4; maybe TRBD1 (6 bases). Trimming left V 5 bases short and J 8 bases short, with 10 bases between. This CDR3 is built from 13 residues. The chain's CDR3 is CASSARGDSPLHF. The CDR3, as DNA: TGTGCCAGCAGTGCAAGGGGGGATTCACCCCTCCACTTT.

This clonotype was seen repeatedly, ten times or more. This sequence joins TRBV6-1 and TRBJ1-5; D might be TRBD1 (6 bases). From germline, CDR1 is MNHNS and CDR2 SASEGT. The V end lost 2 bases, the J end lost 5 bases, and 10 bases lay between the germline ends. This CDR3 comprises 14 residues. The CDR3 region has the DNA TGTGCCAGCAGTGAATCAGGGGTCTATCAGCCCCAGCATTTT. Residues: CASSESGVYQPQHF.

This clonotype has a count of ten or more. As DNA, the CDR3 is TGTGCCAGCAGCCAAGAGGATAGCTCCTACGAGCAGTACTTC. Protein sequence: CASSQEDSSYEQYF. The chain is built from TRBV4-2 and TRBJ2-7; no reliable D call. Trimming took 0 bases from V and 0 from J, leaving 6 bases between them. This CDR3 contains 14 residues. In germline, CDR1 is LGHNA, CDR2 YNFKEQ.

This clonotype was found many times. CDR3 loop: CASSQGQGQRRLHF. CDR3 in DNA: TGCGCCAGCAGCCAAGGACAGGGTCAGAGACGCCTCCACTTT. The V gene is TRBV4-1, the J gene TRBJ1-6, with 7 bases that match TRBD1. The J segment lost 15 bases and the V segment lost 1 base, leaving 9 bases of the junction unmatched. This CDR3 has 14 residues. CDR1 is MGHRA, CDR2 YSYEKL, per germline.

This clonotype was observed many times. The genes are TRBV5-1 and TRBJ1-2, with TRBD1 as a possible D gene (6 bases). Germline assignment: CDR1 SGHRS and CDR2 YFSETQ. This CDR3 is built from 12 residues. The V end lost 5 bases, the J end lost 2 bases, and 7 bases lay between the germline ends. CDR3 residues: CASRQGNYGYTF. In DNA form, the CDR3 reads TGCGCCAGCAGACAGGGAAACTATGGCTACACCTTC.

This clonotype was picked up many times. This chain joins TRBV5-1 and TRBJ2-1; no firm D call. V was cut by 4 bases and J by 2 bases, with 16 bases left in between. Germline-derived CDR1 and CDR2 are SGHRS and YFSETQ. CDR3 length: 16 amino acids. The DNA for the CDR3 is TGCGCCAGCAGCATAGGCCCCACCCCCACCTACAATGAGCAGTTCTTC. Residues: CASSIGPTPTYNEQFF.

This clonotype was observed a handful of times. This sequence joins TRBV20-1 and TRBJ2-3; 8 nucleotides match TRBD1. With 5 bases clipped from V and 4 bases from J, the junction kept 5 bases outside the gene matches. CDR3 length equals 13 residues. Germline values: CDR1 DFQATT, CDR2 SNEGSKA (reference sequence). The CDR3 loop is CSADRGLADTQYF. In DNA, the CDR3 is TGCAGTGCTGACAGGGGTTTGGCAGATACGCAGTATTTT.